These T cell receptor beta chains were read from a single sample in a study of T cell repertoires in cytomegalovirus infection. For these receptors, no antigen is known. TCRdb fed the reads into MiXCR, producing one record per CDR3 protein. The sample includes under 850,000 distinct CDR3 sequences, roughly 33% of them seen just once. The sequenced sample was cultured PBMCs, obtained from culture after CMV antigen stimulation. The origin of the receptors is a human donor in good health (CMV status not recorded). Some clones in this sample may be carry-over from other donors' samples. The CDR3 runs from the conserved cysteine through the conserved F or W. Fields, in order: J gene, V gene, CDR3 protein.

>TRBJ2-5|TRBV7-2
CASSPRLWETQYF
>TRBJ1-5|TRBV12-3/TRBV12-4
CASSLWGAQPQHF
>TRBJ1-6|TRBV7-8
CASSFWSTGSIYNSPLHF
>TRBJ2-1|TRBV27
CASSLFWGRGNEQFF
>TRBJ2-1|TRBV19
CASSRIGTSLGSYNEQFF
>TRBJ1-1|TRBV2
CASSGGTGGNTEAFF
>TRBJ2-7|TRBV11-2
CASSPVFAYEQYF
>TRBJ2-1|TRBV20-1
CSARDRRGAYNEQFF
>TRBJ1-1|TRBV2
CASHMNTEAFF
>TRBJ2-7|TRBV10-3
CAISKTGTSFSYEQYF
>TRBJ2-2|TRBV5-1
CASSPGGGDWNTGELFF
>TRBJ2-3|TRBV5-1
CASSFQGGVDTQYF
>TRBJ2-7|TRBV12-5
CASGPAGTGSHEQYF
>TRBJ1-1|TRBV5-1
CASSFARHTEAFF
>TRBJ1-4|TRBV7-2
CASSRGFQREKLFF
>TRBJ1-2|TRBV20-1
CSARVRTGVGYTF
>TRBJ2-2|TRBV5-6
CASSFVLAENTGELFF
>TRBJ1-1|TRBV10-2
CASRKDRGGTEAFF
>TRBJ2-3|TRBV5-4
CASSHTGGADTQYF
>TRBJ2-1|TRBV11-2
CASSLARSSGGDAQFF
>TRBJ2-2|TRBV7-2
CASSPRASYAGELFF
>TRBJ1-3|TRBV5-1
CASSLGGRTNSGNTIYF
>TRBJ2-5|TRBV12-3/TRBV12-4
CASSLGTGLGQETQYF
>TRBJ2-1|TRBV7-8
CASSLAMAGGRNEQFF
>TRBJ2-3|TRBV28
CASSSSGLTDTQYF
>TRBJ1-2|TRBV10-3
CAISEWGRYGYTF